A single sample is the source of the 26 T cell receptor beta chains below, sequenced in a study of Ad26.COV2.S vaccination and SARS-CoV-2 variants. Indicated treatment: roughly 20 received Ad26.COV2.S at low or high dose, single or two shots; 5 received placebo; per-sample allocation not given. Vaccine and placebo recipients were sampled on day 63 after the first injection. Repertoires were generated with immunoSEQ multiplex PCR, while TCRdb's copy carries only in-frame clones and drops some. The sample includes about 460,000 clones, roughly nine tenths seen only once; the top ten take 1.5% to 2%. The sample here was peripheral blood, taken in a trial of Ad26.COV2.S vaccine versus placebo. The source of these receptors is a person between 18 and 65 years old who received the Ad26.COV2.S COVID-19 vaccine or a placebo.

The chain carries TRBV24-1 and TRBJ2-1, with 7 nucleotides matching TRBD2. The CDR3 loop spans 16 amino acids. Germline CDR1 and CDR2: KGHDR and SFDVKD. J was trimmed by 3 bases and V by 5 bases; bases with no gene match: 9. The CDR3 is CATSGWGGSGYNEQFF. The CDR3 DNA reads as TGTGCCACCAGTGGGTGGGGAGGGTCGGGCTACAATGAGCAGTTCTTC.

The chain employs TRBV3-1 (or the pseudogene TRBV3-2) and TRBJ2-2; 10 bases match TRBD2. V trimming: 4 bases; J trimming: 0 bases; junction bases outside the gene matches: 8. The CDR3 consists of 18 residues. Germline V CDR1 and CDR2: LGHDT, YNNKEL (reference sequence). In DNA form, the CDR3 reads TGTGCCAGCAGCCCGGCATTTAGCGGGGGGACGAACACCGGGGAGCTGTTTTTT. Amino acids: CASSPAFSGGTNTGELFF.

V usage is TRBV10-2 and J usage is TRBJ2-5, with D maybe TRBD1 (5 bases). Trimming removed 5 bases from V and 2 bases from J, with 12 bases in between. Germline CDR1 reads WSHSY; CDR2 reads SAAADI. The CDR3 spans 14 residues. This CDR3 is CASSPQGVQETQYF. The CDR3, as DNA: TGCGCCAGCAGTCCCCAGGGCGTTCAAGAGACCCAGTACTTC.

V is TRBV6-8 and J is TRBJ2-1; 7 bases match TRBD2. CDR1 and CDR2 from the germline V gene are MNHGY and SAAAGT. J gave up 8 bases and V 5 bases, and 21 bases lay outside the gene matches. The CDR3 spans 18 residues. The DNA of the CDR3 is TGTGCCAGCAGTCCTAAACCCCCCTCTAAGCGGGGCTTGGATGAGCAGTTCTTC. Its protein is CASSPKPPSKRGLDEQFF.

The chain uses TRBV5-5 and TRBJ2-5; 8 bases line up with TRBD1. This CDR3 spans 16 amino acids. Germline CDR1 SGHKS, CDR2 YYEKEE (reference sequence). Unmatched junction bases numbered 12, after V lost 4 bases and J lost 4 bases. The CDR3 loop reads CASSLQWTGIGETQYF. The CDR3 DNA sequence: TGTGCCAGCAGCCTCCAGTGGACAGGGATTGGAGAGACCCAGTACTTC.

The count of this clone is one. The chain uses TRBV4-3 and TRBJ2-5; unclear D gene. The germline V gene encodes CDR1 LGHNA and CDR2 YSLEER. V was clipped by 0 bases and J by 5 bases, with 16 bases between them. The CDR3 is made up of 16 amino acids. The CDR3 protein is CASSQDLGRAGETQYF. DNA of the CDR3: TGCGCCAGCAGCCAAGACCTTGGTCGGGCAGGCGAGACCCAGTACTTC.

The CDR3 loop is CASSQVVGGNTEAFF. The CDR3 DNA sequence: TGTGCCAGCAGCCAAGTAGTGGGCGGAAACACTGAAGCTTTCTTT. This sequence joins TRBV4-2 and TRBJ1-1; D unresolved. V dropped 1 base and J dropped 2 bases, with 11 bases sitting between them. Germline V gene lookup returns CDR1 LGHNA and CDR2 YNFKEQ. The CDR3 consists of 15 residues.

The rearrangement links TRBV3-1 (or the pseudogene TRBV3-2) to TRBJ2-5; TRBD2 agrees at 7 bases. Per the germline V gene, CDR1 is LGHDT and CDR2 is YNNKEL (reference sequence). Trimming removed 1 base from V and 1 base from J; junction bases left unmatched: 3. The CDR3 runs 15 residues. In nucleotides, the CDR3 is TGTGCCAGCAGCCAAGGCGGGAGCCCCCAAGAGACCCAGTACTTC. It translates to CASSQGGSPQETQYF.

The V and J genes are TRBV28 and TRBJ2-4; no reliable D call. The germline V and J ends were trimmed by 4 bases and 10 bases, with 11 bases remaining between them. Germline assignment: CDR1 MDHEN and CDR2 SYDVKM. CDR3 length: 12 amino acids. The CDR3 is CASSSSLWIQYF. The CDR3 DNA reads TGTGCCAGCAGTTCGAGTCTATGGATTCAGTACTTC.

J is TRBJ1-3 and V is TRBV5-1; D perhaps matches TRBD1 (6 bases). The V gene's germline CDR1 is SGHRS and CDR2 YFSETQ. CDR3 length: 17 amino acids. V lost 2 bases and J 1 base, leaving 16 bases between the germline ends. The CDR3 DNA sequence: TGCGCCAGCAGCTTTTGGGGGGCCTCTGGGTCTGGAAACACCATATATTTT. Its translation is CASSFWGASGSGNTIYF.

The chain recombines TRBV5-1 with TRBJ1-3; TRBD1 agrees at 7 bases. The ends lost 3 bases at V and 5 bases at J; junction bases unmatched: 8. The germline gives CDR1 SGHRS, CDR2 YFSETQ. This CDR3 spans 15 amino acids. Here the CDR3 DNA reads TGCGCCAGCAGCTACACAGGGGTCGGTAGAAACACCATATATTTT. It specifies CASSYTGVGRNTIYF.

This chain connects TRBV27 to TRBJ2-1; the match to TRBD2 covers 10 bases. Per germline, CDR1 MNHEY and CDR2 SMNVEV (reference sequence). There are 15 residues in the CDR3. Trimming took 4 bases from V and 9 from J; bases not matched to a gene: 9. CDR3 sequence: CASSSLAGASGEQFF. CDR3 bases: TGTGCCAGCAGTTCTCTAGCGGGAGCCTCTGGTGAGCAGTTCTTC.

This chain uses TRBV5-1 with TRBJ2-1, with 7 bases fitting TRBD2. J gave up 8 bases and V 0 bases, and 8 bases lay outside the gene matches. Germline CDR1 SGHRS, CDR2 YFSETQ. The CDR3 is 15 amino acids. The CDR3 sequence: CASSLGTSATHEQFF. The CDR3 nucleotides read TGCGCCAGCAGCTTGGGGACTAGTGCGACTCATGAGCAGTTCTTC. Based on the CDR3 plus reference TRBV5-1 and TRBJ2-1, the full variable domain is KAGVTQTPRYLIKTRGQQVTLSCSPISGHRSVSWYQQTPGQGLQFLFEYFSETQRNKGNFPGRFSGRQFSNSRSEMNVSTLELGDSALYLCASSLGTSATHEQFFGPGTRLTVL.

The chain joins TRBV7-2 to TRBJ1-2; D not certain. The V end was cut by 5 bases, the J end by 3 bases, with 10 bases between. Germline V gene lookup returns CDR1 SGHTA and CDR2 FQGNSA. The CDR3 loop spans 13 amino acids. The CDR3 sequence: CASSPDTYYGYTF. In DNA form, the CDR3 reads TGTGCCAGCAGCCCAGACACTTACTATGGCTACACCTTC.

The chain is built from TRBV4-2 and TRBJ2-3; TRBD2 matches 11 bases. Germline V gene lookup returns CDR1 LGHNA and CDR2 YNFKEQ. V gave up 4 bases and J gave up 0 bases; unmatched junction bases: 3. The CDR3 extends over 16 amino acids. DNA for the CDR3: TGTGCCAGCAGCCCGTGGACTAGCGGGAGCACAGATACGCAGTATTTT. It codes for CASSPWTSGSTDTQYF.

CDR3 amino acids: CASSPAFSQVYINYGYTF. The CDR3 region has the DNA TGTGCCAGCAGTCCCGCCTTCTCACAGGTTTATATTAACTATGGCTACACCTTC. The chain is built from TRBV28 and TRBJ1-2; D possibly corresponds to TRBD1 (5 bases). CDR1 and CDR2 (germline): MDHEN, SYDVKM. V gave up 5 bases and J gave up 1 base, with 23 bases separating them. CDR3 size: 18 residues.

This CDR3 reads CASSLLPSGGTYNEQFF. The DNA for the CDR3 is TGTGCCAGCAGCTTACTGCCCTCGGGAGGAACCTACAATGAGCAGTTCTTC. This chain connects TRBV7-3 to TRBJ2-1, with 7 bases that match TRBD2. The trim removed 2 bases at V and 2 bases at J, leaving 9 bases unmatched. The CDR3 runs 17 residues. CDR1 is SGHTA, CDR2 FQGTGA, per germline.

The gene calls are TRBV11-2 and TRBJ1-3, with D possibly being TRBD1 (5 bases). Germline V gene lookup returns CDR1 SGHAT and CDR2 FQNNGV. The CDR3 is 12 amino acids. Trimming removed 9 bases from V and 0 bases from J, with 6 bases in between. The chain's CDR3 is CASDSSGNTIYF. The CDR3 bases are TGTGCCAGTGACAGCTCTGGAAACACCATATATTTT. The full variable domain, completed using reference TRBV11-2 and TRBJ1-3, is EAGVAQSPRYKIIEKRQSVAFWCNPISGHATLYWYQQILGQGPKLLIQFQNNGVVDDSQLPKDRFSAERLKGVDSTLKIQPAKLEDSAVYLCASDSSGNTIYFGEGSWLTVV.

The chain couples TRBV5-6 to TRBJ1-2; no firm D call. The CDR3 runs to 16 residues. Germline V lookup: CDR1 SGHDT, CDR2 YYEEEE. V lost 0 bases, J lost 3 bases, and 15 bases lay in between. CDR3 region: CASSLATALWDYGYTF. The CDR3 nucleotides are TGTGCCAGCAGCTTGGCCACGGCCCTCTGGGACTATGGCTACACCTTC.

V is TRBV2 and J is TRBJ2-3; D possibly corresponds to TRBD1 (5 bases). Per the germline V gene, CDR1 is SNHLY and CDR2 is FYNNEI. Deletions cut 6 bases from V and 4 bases from J, with 17 bases between. The CDR3 length is 15 residues. This CDR3 is CASRSGQKVSDTQYF. In nucleotides, the CDR3 is TGTGCCAGCAGGTCCGGACAAAAAGTTTCAGATACGCAGTATTTT.

The CDR3 region is CASSSRLAASTDTQYF. The DNA for the CDR3 is TGTGCCAGCAGTTCACGACTAGCGGCTAGCACAGATACGCAGTATTTT. V gene TRBV28 combines with J gene TRBJ2-3; TRBD2 agrees at 9 bases. CDR3 size: 16 residues. Per the germline V gene, CDR1 is MDHEN and CDR2 is SYDVKM. The V gene end was trimmed by 4 bases and the J gene end by 0 bases; junction bases not matched to a gene: 5.

The rearrangement uses TRBV7-2 and TRBJ1-1, with D tentatively TRBD1 (6 bases). The CDR3 has 14 amino acids. Trimming cost V 1 base and J 1 base, with 7 bases left between them. CDR1 and CDR2 (germline): SGHTA, FQGNSA. CDR3 in amino acids: CASSLEGQNTEAFF. In nucleotides, the CDR3 is TGTGCCAGCAGCTTAGAGGGACAGAACACTGAAGCTTTCTTT.

The rearrangement joins TRBV28 to TRBJ1-5; 11 bases fit TRBD1. This CDR3 contains 15 residues. With 2 bases clipped from V and 7 bases from J, the junction kept 4 bases outside the gene matches. Germline CDR1 MDHEN, CDR2 SYDVKM. The CDR3 loop reads CASSLGGTGGQPQHF. Written as DNA, the CDR3 is TGTGCCAGCAGTTTAGGCGGGACAGGGGGACAGCCCCAGCATTTT.

The chain is built from TRBV9 and TRBJ2-1; TRBD2 aligns across 9 bases. The germline V gene has CDR1 SGDLS and CDR2 YYNGEE. Trimming at V came to 3 bases and at J to 8 bases, leaving 9 bases not matched to a gene. CDR3 length equals 15 residues. The CDR3 sequence: CASSAGTSPWDEQFF. The DNA of the CDR3 is TGTGCCAGCAGCGCGGGGACTAGCCCCTGGGATGAGCAGTTCTTC.

CDR3 sequence: CASSLRLAGGLNEQFF. In DNA, the CDR3 is TGTGCCAGCAGTTTACGGCTAGCGGGAGGGCTGAATGAGCAGTTCTTC. The chain couples TRBV27 to TRBJ2-1; 12 nucleotides match TRBD2. The junction had 6 bases not matched to a gene; V was cut back by 2 bases and J by 7 bases. The germline V gene has CDR1 MNHEY and CDR2 SMNVEV (reference sequence). The CDR3 is made up of 16 amino acids.

The genes are TRBV5-1 and TRBJ1-5; a weak D match, TRBD1 (5 bases). CDR1 is SGHRS and CDR2 is YFSETQ in the germline V gene. The V end was cut by 0 bases, the J end by 6 bases, with 7 bases between. This CDR3 is built from 13 residues. Here the CDR3 reads CASSLEGSQPQHF. As DNA, the CDR3 is TGCGCCAGCAGCTTGGAGGGGAGTCAGCCCCAGCATTTT.